This T cell receptor (beta chain) was identified in a study of neurological immune-mediated disorders. Study-level results: Expanded clones shared no CDR3 amino acid sequences across subjects, suggesting private repertoires in all groups.

This clonotype was seen repeatedly, ten times or more. Its antigen remains unidentified. Germline V gene lookup returns CDR1 SGHRS and CDR2 YFSETQ. V lost 4 bases and J lost 8; bases outside the gene matches: 6. The CDR3 runs 15 residues. The cDNA was produced through 5'RACE with 10-nucleotide random UMIs. Every sequencing run generated over 170 million TCR-beta sequences from 15-18 subjects. TCRdb passed the 5' RACE reads through MiXCR, listing each CDR3 protein once. Found here are 27,000 or so distinct CDR3 sequences, 21% of them singletons; the top ten hold approximately 16%. The specimen was PBMCs. The chain uses TRBV5-1 and TRBJ2-1; 13 positions match TRBD2. The TCR comes from a woman aged 55-70 years in good health. DNA of the CDR3: TGCGCCAGCAGCATCGGGACTAGCGGGATCTATGAGCAGTTCTTC. Its translation: CASSIGTSGIYEQFF.